Listed here is a single T cell receptor beta chain. These data come from a study of blood T cell repertoires in COVID-19. Study summary: Sample material is recorded as cDNA or gDNA derived from T cells, B-cell-depleted T cells, or PBMCs.

Original handling: Amplifying reference gene primers gave estimates of nucleated cell counts. TCRdb's copy holds only in-frame clones and misses some; the assay was immunoSEQ multiplex PCR. Clone size and the V and J calls come from that table; the DNA yielded D and trimming. The repertoire holds 120,000 to 150,000 clones, with 75% to 85% as singletons. This CDR3 spans 14 amino acids. Germline V CDR1 and CDR2: SGHRS, YFSETQ. Trimming removed 0 bases from V and 7 bases from J, with 11 bases in between. The TCR sequence derives from a human donor with acute or convalescent COVID-19. The donor label of this sample is uncertain. The sequenced sample was peripheral blood. V and J are TRBV5-1 and TRBJ2-1; maybe TRBD1 (6 bases). The CDR3 coding sequence is TGCGCCAGCAGCTTGGAAGGGGGATGGAATGAGCAGTTCTTC. Its translation is CASSLEGGWNEQFF.